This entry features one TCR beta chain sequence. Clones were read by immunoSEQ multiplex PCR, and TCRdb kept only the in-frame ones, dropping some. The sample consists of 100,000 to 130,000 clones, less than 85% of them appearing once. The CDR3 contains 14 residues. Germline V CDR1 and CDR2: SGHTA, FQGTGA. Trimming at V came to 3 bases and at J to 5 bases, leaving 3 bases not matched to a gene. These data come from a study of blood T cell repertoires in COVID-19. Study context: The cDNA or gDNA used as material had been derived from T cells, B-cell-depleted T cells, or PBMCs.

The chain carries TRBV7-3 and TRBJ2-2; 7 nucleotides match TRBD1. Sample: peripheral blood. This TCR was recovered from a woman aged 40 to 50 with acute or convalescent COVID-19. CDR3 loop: CASSFGRGTGELFF. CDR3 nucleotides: TGTGCCAGCAGCTTTGGCAGGGGGACCGGGGAGCTGTTTTTT.